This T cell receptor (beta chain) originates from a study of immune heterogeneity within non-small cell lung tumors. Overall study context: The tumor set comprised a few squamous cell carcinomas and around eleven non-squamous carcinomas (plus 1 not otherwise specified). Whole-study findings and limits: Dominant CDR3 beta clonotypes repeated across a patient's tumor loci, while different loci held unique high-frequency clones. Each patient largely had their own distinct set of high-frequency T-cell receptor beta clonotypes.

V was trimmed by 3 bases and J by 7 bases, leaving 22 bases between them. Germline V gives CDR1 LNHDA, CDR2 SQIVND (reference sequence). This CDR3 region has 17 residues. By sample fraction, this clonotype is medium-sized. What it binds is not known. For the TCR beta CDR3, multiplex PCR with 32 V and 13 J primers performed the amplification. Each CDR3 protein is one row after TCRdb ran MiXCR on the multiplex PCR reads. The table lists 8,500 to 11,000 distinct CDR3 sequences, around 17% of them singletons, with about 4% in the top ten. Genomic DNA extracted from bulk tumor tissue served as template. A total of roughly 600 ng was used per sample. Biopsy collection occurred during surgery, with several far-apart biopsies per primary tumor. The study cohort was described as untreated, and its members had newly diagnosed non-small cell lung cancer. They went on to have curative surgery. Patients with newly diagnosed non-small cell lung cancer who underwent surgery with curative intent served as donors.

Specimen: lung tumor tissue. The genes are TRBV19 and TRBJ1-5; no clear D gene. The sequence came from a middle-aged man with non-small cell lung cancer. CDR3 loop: CASSISAGESLRQPQHF. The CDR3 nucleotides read TGTGCCAGTAGTATTAGCGCCGGGGAGTCCCTCAGGCAGCCCCAGCATTTT.